This TCR beta chain was captured in a study of monozygotic twins with inflammatory bowel disease. Germline V gene data show CDR1 as WSHSY and CDR2 as SAAADI. The CDR3 is 14 amino acids. Study-wide findings and caveats: Among IBD patients, fewer clonotypes were shared with others than among healthy twins, especially with disease activity. Evidence did not back any single strong signal or clonotype linked to IBD.

Details on this clonotype: Its antigen is undetermined.

Blood (around 2.5 ml) was collected from every donor individually. TCRdb re-called the 5' RACE reads and catalogs CDR3 proteins one per entry, DNA excluded. The repertoire table contains 330,000 or so distinct CDR3 sequences. The chain carries TRBV10-2 and TRBJ1-2. The receptor's source is a human donor with ulcerative colitis or Crohn's disease, or a healthy co-twin of an affected twin (not recorded which). Sequenced material: blood. This chain's CDR3 is CASSESGSNYGYTF.